These 25 T cell receptor beta chains originate from one sample sequenced in a study of blood T cell repertoires in COVID-19 (dated by TCRdb to 2019 to 2021). Library prep was done by the immunoSEQ multiplex PCR assay. The clones in this table, taken by TCRdb from immuneACCESS, are in-frame only. Not every clone is retained; where verified, under half of the shortfall comes from an unresolved V gene, and the cause of the rest is unknown. The sample table shows 350,000 or so clones, and 88% are seen once. The leading ten clones occupy about 1.5% of the sample. Material: peripheral blood. These receptors were taken from a woman in her thirties with COVID-19, enrolled during active disease.

V gene TRBV28 combines with J gene TRBJ2-3; TRBD1 might be the D (6 bases). The ends were cut back, 4 bases at V and 6 bases at J, with 14 bases in the middle. The germline CDR1 and CDR2 sequences are MDHEN and SYDVKM. The CDR3 is 14 residues long. CDR3 sequence reads: CASSWDTLRDTQYF. In DNA, the CDR3 is TGTGCCAGCAGTTGGGACACCCTTAGGGATACGCAGTATTTT.

This clone occurred a few times. This rearrangement joins TRBV7-2 to TRBJ2-7; TRBD2 matches 9 bases. Losses at the gene ends were 1 base for V and 4 bases for J; bases not matched to a gene: 8. The CDR3 sequence is 16 residues long. From germline, CDR1 is SGHTA and CDR2 FQGNSA. As DNA, the CDR3 is TGTGCCAGCAGCTTAGGAGCTAGCGGGACCGTATACGAGCAGTACGTC. This encodes CASSLGASGTVYEQYV.

This chain uses TRBV6-1 with TRBJ1-1, with unresolved D. The CDR3 runs 14 residues. V was shortened by 3 bases and J by 0 bases, with 8 bases between the two germline ends. Germline V gives CDR1 MNHNS, CDR2 SASEGT. The CDR3 nucleotides read TGTGCCAGCAGTGACCCAGGTTTGAACACTGAAGCTTTCTTT. Translating it yields CASSDPGLNTEAFF.

The chain employs TRBV10-3 and TRBJ1-1, with D unclear. In germline, CDR1 is ENHRY, CDR2 SYGVKD. The CDR3 is 14 amino acids. V lost 0 bases, J lost 4 bases, and 9 bases lay in between. This CDR3 reads CAISESGGLTEAFF. DNA of the CDR3: TGTGCCATCAGTGAGTCGGGAGGTCTCACTGAAGCTTTCTTT.

The chain employs TRBV2 and TRBJ2-7, with D maybe TRBD2 (6 bases). This CDR3 has 13 residues. From germline, CDR1 is SNHLY and CDR2 FYNNEI. The V gene lost 6 bases and the J gene lost 6 bases, with 15 bases spanning the gap. The chain's CDR3 is CASSRVGGGEQYV. Written as DNA, the CDR3 is TGTGCCAGCAGCCGGGTGGGAGGTGGCGAGCAGTACGTC.

Only one count was recorded for this clone. In nucleotides, the CDR3 is TGTGCCAGCAGCGCCCCGGACAGGGGGGACTATGGCTACACCTTC. As protein: CASSAPDRGDYGYTF. The V and J genes are TRBV9 and TRBJ1-2; 10 nucleotides match TRBD1. The CDR3 length is 15 residues. Germline values: CDR1 SGDLS, CDR2 YYNGEE. Trimming cost V 3 bases and J 3 bases; bases outside gene matches: 5.

The chain employs TRBV7-9 and TRBJ2-5; TRBD1 agrees at 10 bases. This CDR3 region has 16 residues. Trimming at V came to 5 bases and at J to 0 bases, leaving 6 bases not matched to a gene. Germline V lookup: CDR1 SEHNR, CDR2 FQNEAQ (reference sequence). For the CDR3, the DNA is TGTGCCAGCAGCCCGTGGACAGGGGGGGACCAAGAGACCCAGTACTTC. Protein product: CASSPWTGGDQETQYF.

This clone showed up just once. J is TRBJ1-2 and V is TRBV7-2; D might be TRBD1 (5 bases). V lost 2 bases, J lost 0 bases, and 10 bases lay in between. The CDR3 is 15 amino acids. Germline V gene sequence: CDR1 SGHTA, CDR2 FQGNSA. For the CDR3, the DNA is TGTGCCAGCAGCTTACCGGGGGTCCCTAACTATGGCTACACCTTC. Translating it yields CASSLPGVPNYGYTF.

The chain is built from TRBV28 and TRBJ2-3; 10 bases agree with TRBD1. From germline, CDR1 is MDHEN and CDR2 SYDVKM. The ends lost 6 bases at V and 4 bases at J; junction bases unmatched: 7. CDR3 length: 15 amino acids. The CDR3 protein is CASRPGTGEADTQYF. The CDR3 DNA reads as TGTGCCAGCAGACCAGGGACAGGGGAGGCAGATACGCAGTATTTT. The full variable domain, in which reference TRBV28 and TRBJ2-3 provide the parts outside the CDR3, is DVKVTQSSRYLVKRTGEKVFLECVQDMDHENMFWYRQDPGLGLRLIYFSYDVKMKEKGDIPEGYSVSREKKERFSLILESASTNQTSMYLCASRPGTGEADTQYFGPGTRLTVL.

J is TRBJ2-3 and V is TRBV5-4; D perhaps matches TRBD2 (6 bases). Germline CDR1 reads SGHNT; CDR2 reads YYREEE (reference sequence). This CDR3 has 15 amino acids. V was clipped by 0 bases and J by 1 base, with 9 bases between them. Written as DNA, the CDR3 is TGTGCCAGCAGCTTGGCGGCTAGCGGCACAGATACGCAGTATTTT. Amino acids: CASSLAASGTDTQYF.

V gene TRBV19 combines with J gene TRBJ2-2, with a possible D match to TRBD2 (7 bases). CDR1 is LNHDA, CDR2 SQIVND, per germline (reference sequence). The CDR3 is 16 residues long. V lost 7 bases, J lost 5 bases, and 20 bases lay in between. The CDR3 here is CASTPIRGGATGELFF. The CDR3 DNA reads as TGTGCCAGTACCCCCATTAGGGGGGGCGCGACCGGGGAGCTGTTTTTT. Drawing the rest from reference TRBV19 and TRBJ2-2, the complete variable domain is DGGITQSPKYLFRKEGQNVTLSCEQNLNHDAMYWYRQDPGQGLRLIYYSQIVNDFQKGDIAEGYSVSREKKESFPLTVTSAQKNPTAFYLCASTPIRGGATGELFFGEGSRLTVL.

The chain carries TRBV24-1 and TRBJ2-1; D unclear. V was shortened by 5 bases and J by 6 bases, with 7 bases between the two germline ends. Germline V gene lookup returns CDR1 KGHDR and CDR2 SFDVKD. CDR3 length: 12 amino acids. The CDR3 region is CATSGHTNEQFF. CDR3 in DNA: TGTGCCACCAGTGGCCACACCAATGAGCAGTTCTTC.

There are a few counts of this clone. An end of the junction does not agree with germline; a read error may underlie this. The chain has TRBV6-1 and TRBJ1-6; TRBD1 might be the D (6 bases). Germline CDR1 is MNHNS and CDR2 is SASEGT. The CDR3 is made up of 15 amino acids. The CDR3 DNA sequence: TGTGCCAGCAGCGAAGCCGGGACACAGATTTCACCCCTCCACTTT. Its protein is CASSEAGTQISPLHF.

V gene TRBV7-8 combines with J gene TRBJ2-4; 7 bases are shared with TRBD1. Germline assignment: CDR1 SGHVS and CDR2 FQNEAQ. V trimming: 4 bases; J trimming: 6 bases; junction bases outside the gene matches: 6. This CDR3 contains 14 residues. The CDR3 DNA is TGTGCCAGCAGCTCTACACGGACAGGAAACATTCAGTACTTC. Its protein product is CASSSTRTGNIQYF.

The gene calls are TRBV7-9 and TRBJ1-4; 11 nucleotides align to TRBD1. CDR3 length: 17 amino acids. V lost 1 base, J lost 0 bases, and 1 base stayed unmatched. Germline assignment: CDR1 SEHNR and CDR2 FQNEAQ (reference sequence). The CDR3 protein is CASSLGDRGATNEKLFF. In nucleotides, the CDR3 is TGTGCCAGCAGCTTAGGGGACAGGGGGGCAACTAATGAAAAACTGTTTTTT.

The V and J genes are TRBV6-5 and TRBJ1-1; unclear D gene. Germline-derived CDR1 and CDR2 are MNHEY and SVGAGI. Trimming shortened V by 0 bases and J by 7 bases, and 9 bases separated the two germline ends. The CDR3 is 13 amino acids. CDR3 in amino acids: CASSYSLAREAFF. DNA for the CDR3: TGTGCCAGCAGTTACTCGTTGGCCCGTGAAGCTTTCTTT.

The V call is TRBV10-3, the J call TRBJ2-7; D may be TRBD1 (6 bases). The germline V and J ends were trimmed by 1 base and 2 bases, with 15 bases remaining between them. CDR3 length equals 16 residues. Germline CDR1 reads ENHRY; CDR2 reads SYGVKD. The DNA of the CDR3 is TGTGCCATCAGTGAGTTCGGCCACAGGGTCGCCTACGAGCAGTACTTC. Translated, it gives CAISEFGHRVAYEQYF.

The gene calls are TRBV11-2 and TRBJ2-1; 8 bases match TRBD2. The V segment lost 5 bases and the J segment 2 bases; nucleotides outside the gene matches: 8. This CDR3 has 16 residues. CDR1 and CDR2 (germline): SGHAT, FQNNGV. CDR3 region: CASSPGGTYTYNEQFF. The CDR3 region has the DNA TGTGCCAGCAGCCCGGGGGGGACATACACCTACAATGAGCAGTTCTTC.

The gene calls are TRBV15 and TRBJ1-4, with a tentative D call TRBD1 (5 bases). This CDR3 has 16 residues. V was pared by 0 bases and J by 8 bases, with 16 bases between. The germline V gene has CDR1 LNHNV and CDR2 YYDKDF (reference sequence). DNA of the CDR3: TGTGCCACCAGCAGAGATTCCGGCGGTGGGGCGGAAAAACTGTTTTTT. It codes for CATSRDSGGGAEKLFF.

This chain joins TRBV7-3 and TRBJ2-3; 10 bases fit TRBD2. Trimming removed 5 bases from V and 3 bases from J; junction bases left unmatched: 5. The CDR3 loop spans 15 amino acids. Germline-derived CDR1 and CDR2 are SGHTA and FQGTGA. The DNA of the CDR3 is TGTGCCAGCAGCAGAGGGACTAGCGCAACAGATACGCAGTATTTT. Translated, it gives CASSRGTSATDTQYF.

CDR3 region: CASSLGHTNEQFF. The CDR3 nucleotides are TGTGCCAGCAGCTTAGGACACACCAATGAGCAGTTCTTC. This chain joins TRBV7-9 and TRBJ2-1; D gene ambiguous. V lost 1 base to trimming and J lost 6 bases, with 7 bases between them. Germline CDR1 reads SEHNR; CDR2 reads FQNEAQ (reference sequence). This CDR3 contains 13 residues. Full variable domain (missing parts from reference TRBV7-9 and TRBJ2-1): DTGVSQNPRHKITKRGQNVTFRCDPISEHNRLYWYRQTLGQGPEFLTYFQNEAQLEKSRLLSDRFSAERPKGSFSTLEIQRTEQGDSAMYLCASSLGHTNEQFFGPGTRLTVL.

The CDR3 sequence: CASSTRAAYTDTQYF. In nucleotides, the CDR3 is TGTGCCAGCAGTACTCGAGCGGCCTACACAGATACGCAGTATTTT. The J gene is TRBJ2-3, the V gene TRBV2, with D possibly matching TRBD2 (5 bases). There are 15 residues in the CDR3. V dropped 5 bases and J dropped 2 bases, with 14 bases sitting between them. CDR1 SNHLY and CDR2 FYNNEI come from the germline V gene.

This clone came up once. The chain has TRBV7-9 and TRBJ1-2; TRBD1 matches at 9 bases. Germline trimming cut 2 bases from V and 7 bases from J; bases unmatched to any gene: 8. Germline CDR1 SEHNR, CDR2 FQNEAQ (reference sequence). The CDR3 has 15 residues. This CDR3 reads CASSLIPGQGFGYTF. In DNA form, the CDR3 reads TGTGCCAGCAGCTTAATACCGGGACAGGGATTTGGCTACACCTTC.

The chain uses TRBV6-5 and TRBJ1-4, with D tentatively TRBD1 (6 bases). With 4 bases removed from V and 8 bases from J, the gap between germline ends came to 17 bases. Germline assignment: CDR1 MNHEY and CDR2 SVGAGI. This CDR3 contains 15 residues. CDR3 sequence (DNA): TGTGCCAGCAGTTCTCTGACAGGTTCCGGGGAAAAACTGTTTTTT. Its translation: CASSSLTGSGEKLFF.

This chain links TRBV5-1 with TRBJ1-6, with D uncertain. Trimming stripped 2 bases from V and 7 bases from J, with 7 bases between. The germline V gene encodes CDR1 SGHRS and CDR2 YFSETQ. CDR3 size: 13 residues. CDR3 loop: CASSFGENSPLHF. The CDR3 region has the DNA TGCGCCAGCAGCTTCGGTGAAAATTCACCCCTCCACTTT.